This entry features one T cell receptor (beta chain) sequence. Its antigen remains unknown. A single record per CDR3 protein comes from TCRdb applying MiXCR to the 5' RACE reads. The sample includes hundreds of thousands of distinct CDR3 sequences, approximately 15% of them seen just once. V gave up 5 bases and J gave up 0 bases; unmatched junction bases: 6. Looked up from germline, CDR1 is LGHNA and CDR2 is YNFKEQ. This CDR3 region has 17 residues. This specimen comes from a study of T-cell memory formation after mild COVID-19. Study-level findings and limits: Whether day 37 second-wave clones are SARS-CoV-2-specific was not confirmed.

The sequence came from a man younger than 30 who had mild COVID-19 (a few samples of this study predate the infection). Cell type and time point are not known. The material sequenced was PBMCs or a T cell subset sorted from them (not recorded which). The chain carries TRBV4-2 and TRBJ2-1, with TRBD2 identical over 11 bases. DNA for the CDR3: TGTGCCAGCAGCTCCCTAGCGGGGGGTTTCTCCTACAATGAGCAGTTCTTC. This translates into CASSSLAGGFSYNEQFF.